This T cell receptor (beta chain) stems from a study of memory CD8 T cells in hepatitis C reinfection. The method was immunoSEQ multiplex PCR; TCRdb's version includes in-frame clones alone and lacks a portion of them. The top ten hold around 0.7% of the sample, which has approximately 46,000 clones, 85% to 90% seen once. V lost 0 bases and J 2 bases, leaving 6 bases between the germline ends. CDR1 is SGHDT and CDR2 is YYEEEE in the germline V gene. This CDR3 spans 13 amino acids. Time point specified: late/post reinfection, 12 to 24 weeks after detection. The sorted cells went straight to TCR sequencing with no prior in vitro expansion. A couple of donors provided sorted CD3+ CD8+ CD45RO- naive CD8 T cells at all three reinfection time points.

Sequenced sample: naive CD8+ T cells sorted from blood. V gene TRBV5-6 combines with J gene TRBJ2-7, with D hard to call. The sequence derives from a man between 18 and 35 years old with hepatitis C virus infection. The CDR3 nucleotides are TGTGCCAGCAGCTTGGACATTCCCTACGAGCAGTACTTC. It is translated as CASSLDIPYEQYF. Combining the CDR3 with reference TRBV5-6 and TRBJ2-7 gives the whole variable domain DAGVTQSPTHLIKTRGQQVTLRCSPKSGHDTVSWYQQALGQGPQFIFQYYEEEERQRGNFPDRFSGHQFPNYSSELNVNALLLGDSALYLCASSLDIPYEQYFGPGTRLTVT.